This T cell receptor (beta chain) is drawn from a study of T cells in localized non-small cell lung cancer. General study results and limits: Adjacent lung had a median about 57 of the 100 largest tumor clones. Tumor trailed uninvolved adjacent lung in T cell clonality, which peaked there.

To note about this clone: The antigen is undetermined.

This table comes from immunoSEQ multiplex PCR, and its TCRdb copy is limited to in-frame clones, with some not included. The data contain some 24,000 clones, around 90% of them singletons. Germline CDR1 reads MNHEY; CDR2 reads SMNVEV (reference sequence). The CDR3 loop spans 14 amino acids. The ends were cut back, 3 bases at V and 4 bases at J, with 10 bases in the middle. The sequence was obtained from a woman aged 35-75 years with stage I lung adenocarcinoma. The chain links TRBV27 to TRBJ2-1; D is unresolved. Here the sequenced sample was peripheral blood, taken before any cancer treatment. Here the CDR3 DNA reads TGTGCCAGCAGTTTGTTAGGGCTTTACAATGAGCAGTTCTTC. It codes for CASSLLGLYNEQFF.